Listed below are T cell receptor beta chains from one sample, sequenced in a study of shared clonotypes between healthy human individuals. Using immunoSEQ multiplex PCR, the repertoire was profiled, and TCRdb retains in-frame clones only, with some absent. The sample holds 980,000 or so clones, 60% to 85% seen once. The sequenced material came from memory CD4+ T cells sorted from blood. The receptors were sampled from a man aged 18-30 years in good health. The CDR3 runs from the conserved cysteine through the conserved F or W. The D gene is left open where the match is weak. Where a row states a size, it is once, few, many or the class of an expanded clone; other rows omit it.

CDR3nt	CDR3aa	abundance	j_gene	v_gene	d_gene
TGTGCTAGCAGCTTAGTTGGGGGGGGCATGGAGACCCAGTACTTC	CASSLVGGGMETQYF	.	TRBJ2-5	TRBV7-7	.
TGTGCCAGTAGCCTTTTGGCCAGTTCTGCGGTGGAGCAGTTCTTC	CASSLLASSAVEQFF	.	TRBJ2-1	TRBV19	.
TGTGCCAGCAGCCTTAGTTTGGGGGCGCGGGAGACCCAGTACTTC	CASSLSLGARETQYF	once	TRBJ2-5	TRBV6-1	.
TGTGCCACCGGACTAGCGGGGGCGGATGAGCAGTTCTTC	CATGLAGADEQFF	.	TRBJ2-1	TRBV10-3	TRBD2
TGTGCCAGCAGTGCGGGACAGACCTACAATCAGCCCCAGCATTTT	CASSAGQTYNQPQHF	.	TRBJ1-5	TRBV6-1	TRBD1
TGTGCCGGGTCGGGGGGCCCTAATGAAAAACTGTTTTTT	CAGSGGPNEKLFF	few	TRBJ1-4	TRBV10-3	.
TGTGCCATCAGTTTGGGCCGTGGGGAAGAGACCCAGTACTTC	CAISLGRGEETQYF	.	TRBJ2-5	TRBV10-3	.
TGTGCCAGCAGGCGGGACTCGAAGAGCAATCAGCCCCAGCATTTT	CASRRDSKSNQPQHF	.	TRBJ1-5	TRBV2	.
TGTGCCAGCAGTTCCGGATCGCTGGGGCCGTATTTT	CASSSGSLGPYF	few	TRBJ2-3	TRBV28	.
TGTGCCAGCAGTGAAGTTGACGGTGAAGGCTACACCTTC	CASSEVDGEGYTF	few	TRBJ1-2	TRBV6-1	.
TGTGCCAGCAGCTACGAATTCAAGGGACAGACAACTGGAAACACCATATATTTT	CASSYEFKGQTTGNTIYF	.	TRBJ1-3	TRBV5-4	TRBD1
TGCGCCAGCAGCCCTCGATTGACGGGAGAGCAGTACTTC	CASSPRLTGEQYF	.	TRBJ2-7	TRBV5-1	.
TGTGCCAGCTCACCCGAGGCGGGGAGCTATGGCTACACCTTC	CASSPEAGSYGYTF	.	TRBJ1-2	TRBV18	.
TGCGCCAGCAGTGACCACGGGGCGAGCTCCTACAATGAGCAGTTCTTC	CASSDHGASSYNEQFF	.	TRBJ2-1	TRBV10-1	.
TGTGCCAGCAGGCACACTAGCGGGGGGTCAGATACGCAGTATTTT	CASRHTSGGSDTQYF	.	TRBJ2-3	TRBV6-5	TRBD2
TGTGCCAGCAGCCGACCTCCCGGGACAGGGGGGAGCGGGGAGCTGTTTTTT	CASSRPPGTGGSGELFF	once	TRBJ2-2	TRBV14	TRBD1
TGTGCCACCGATCTAGCGGGGCCTTACAATGAGCAGTTCTTC	CATDLAGPYNEQFF	.	TRBJ2-1	TRBV28	TRBD2
TGTGCCAGCAGCCCGGTGGGGACTACCACTACCGAGCAGTACTTC	CASSPVGTTTTEQYF	few	TRBJ2-7	TRBV9	TRBD2
TGTGCCAGCAGTTTGCTATCCGGGGAGCTGTTTTTT	CASSLLSGELFF	.	TRBJ2-2	TRBV28	.
TGTGCCAGCAGCCCCGTACCCAGGGGACCCAATCAGCCCCAGCATTTT	CASSPVPRGPNQPQHF	.	TRBJ1-5	TRBV28	.
TGTGCCAGCAGCGTAGTGGCCCCGTGGGTGCCGGGGGAGCTGTTTTTT	CASSVVAPWVPGELFF	.	TRBJ2-2	TRBV9	.
TGTGCCAGTAGTCAGACAGCAACTAATGAAAAACTGTTTTTT	CASSQTATNEKLFF	.	TRBJ1-4	TRBV19	.
TGTGCCAGCAGCTTACAATCCGGGTGGCGAGATACGCAGTATTTT	CASSLQSGWRDTQYF	.	TRBJ2-3	TRBV7-2	.
TGTGCCAGCAGCCTCACATCGGGGGCCGGAGTTAATGAGCAGTTCTTC	CASSLTSGAGVNEQFF	.	TRBJ2-1	TRBV7-2	.
TGTGCCAGCACCCAGACAGGGAGCGGCAATCAGCCCCAGCATTTT	CASTQTGSGNQPQHF	.	TRBJ1-5	TRBV18	TRBD1
TGTGCCAGCAGCCTCCAGGGAAAGAGGGCTAACTATGGCTACACCTTC	CASSLQGKRANYGYTF	.	TRBJ1-2	TRBV11-2	.
TGTGCCAGCCAGACAGGGCTCTCTGGAAACACCATATATTTT	CASQTGLSGNTIYF	.	TRBJ1-3	TRBV2	TRBD1
TGTGCCAGCAGCTCCCTGACCCGCGTTAGCGGAAAGGGATACAATGAGCAGTTCTTC	CASSSLTRVSGKGYNEQFF	.	TRBJ2-1	TRBV11-2	.
TGTGCCAGCAGTGATGGGCAGTTCAGCGGGGAGCTGTTTTTT	CASSDGQFSGELFF	.	TRBJ2-2	TRBV2	.
TGTGCCAGCCGCTCGACGAGAGTGCGCACCTACGAGCAGTACTTC	CASRSTRVRTYEQYF	.	TRBJ2-7	TRBV6-6	.
TGTGCCAGCACCCAACGAGGACAGGGTTGGGAAAAACTGTTTTTT	CASTQRGQGWEKLFF	.	TRBJ1-4	TRBV2	TRBD1
TGTGCCAGCAGCCCCTGGGGGACCCTCTCCTACGAGCAGTACTTC	CASSPWGTLSYEQYF	.	TRBJ2-7	TRBV11-3	.
TGTGCCAGCAGAGGACGGAACAATCAGCCCCAGCATTTT	CASRGRNNQPQHF	.	TRBJ1-5	TRBV7-9	.
TGCGCCAGCAGCGATGGACAGACCTCCCAAGAGACCCAGTACTTC	CASSDGQTSQETQYF	.	TRBJ2-5	TRBV5-1	.
TGTGCCAGCAGCCCCCGCCCCAGGGCCTCTGGAAACACCATATATTTT	CASSPRPRASGNTIYF	.	TRBJ1-3	TRBV7-2	.
TGTGCCAGCAGCCCCGGATACAATGAGCAGTTCTTC	CASSPGYNEQFF	.	TRBJ2-1	TRBV7-2	.
TGTGCCAGCAGCTTTGACCGGACTAACTATGGCTACACCTTC	CASSFDRTNYGYTF	.	TRBJ1-2	TRBV7-8	.
TGTGCCAGCAGTTTCAGGGGCGGTAGCAATCAGCCCCAGCATTTT	CASSFRGGSNQPQHF	once	TRBJ1-5	TRBV28	.
TGTGCCAGCTCAGAACAAGAGACCCAGTACTTC	CASSEQETQYF	many	TRBJ2-5	TRBV18	.
TGTGCCAGCACGAGCGGGATCACAGATACGCAGTATTTT	CASTSGITDTQYF	.	TRBJ2-3	TRBV27	TRBD2